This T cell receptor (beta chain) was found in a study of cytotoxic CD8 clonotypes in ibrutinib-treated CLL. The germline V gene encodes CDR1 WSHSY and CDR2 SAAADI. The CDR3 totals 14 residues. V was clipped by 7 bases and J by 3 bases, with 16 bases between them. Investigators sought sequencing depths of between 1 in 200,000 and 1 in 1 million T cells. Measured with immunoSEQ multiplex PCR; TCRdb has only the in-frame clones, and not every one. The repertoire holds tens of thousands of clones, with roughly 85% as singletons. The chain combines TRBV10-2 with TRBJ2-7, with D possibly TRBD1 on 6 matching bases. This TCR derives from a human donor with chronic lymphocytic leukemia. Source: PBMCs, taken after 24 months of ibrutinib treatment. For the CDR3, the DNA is TGCGCCAGCACCCCCGGGACAAGCCACTACGAGCAGTACTTC. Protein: CASTPGTSHYEQYF.